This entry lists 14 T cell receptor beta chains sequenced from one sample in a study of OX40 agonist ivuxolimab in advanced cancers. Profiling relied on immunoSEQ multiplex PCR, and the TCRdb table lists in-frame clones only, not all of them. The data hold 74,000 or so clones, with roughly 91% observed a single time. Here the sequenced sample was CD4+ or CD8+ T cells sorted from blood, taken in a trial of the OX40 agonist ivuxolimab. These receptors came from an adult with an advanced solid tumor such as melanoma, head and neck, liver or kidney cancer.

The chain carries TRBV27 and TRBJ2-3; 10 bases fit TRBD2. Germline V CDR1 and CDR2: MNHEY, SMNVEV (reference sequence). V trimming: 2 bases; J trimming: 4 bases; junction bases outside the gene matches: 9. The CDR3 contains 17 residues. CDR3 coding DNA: TGTGCCAGCAGTTTAAGGAGCGGGAGGGCCGTCGCAGATACGCAGTATTTT. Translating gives CASSLRSGRAVADTQYF.

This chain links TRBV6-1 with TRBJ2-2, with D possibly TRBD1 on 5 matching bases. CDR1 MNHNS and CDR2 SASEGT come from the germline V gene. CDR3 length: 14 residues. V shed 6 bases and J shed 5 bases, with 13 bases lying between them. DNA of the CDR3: TGTGCCAGCAGAAAAGGGGATTATACCGGGGAGCTGTTTTTT. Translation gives CASRKGDYTGELFF.

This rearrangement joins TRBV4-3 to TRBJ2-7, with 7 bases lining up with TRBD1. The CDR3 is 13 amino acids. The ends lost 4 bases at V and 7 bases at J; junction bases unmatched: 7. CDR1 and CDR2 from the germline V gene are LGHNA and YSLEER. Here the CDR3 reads CASSPGDSPEQYF. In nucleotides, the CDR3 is TGCGCCAGCAGCCCCGGGGACAGTCCTGAGCAGTACTTC.

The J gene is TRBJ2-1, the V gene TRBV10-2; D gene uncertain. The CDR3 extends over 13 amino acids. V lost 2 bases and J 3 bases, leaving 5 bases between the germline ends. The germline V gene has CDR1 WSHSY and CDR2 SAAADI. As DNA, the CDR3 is TGCGCCAGCAGTGAGGTGGGCTACAATGAGCAGTTCTTC. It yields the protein CASSEVGYNEQFF.

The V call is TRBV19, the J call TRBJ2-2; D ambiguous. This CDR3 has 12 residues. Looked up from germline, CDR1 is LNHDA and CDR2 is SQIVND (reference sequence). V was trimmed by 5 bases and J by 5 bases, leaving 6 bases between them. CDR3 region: CASSSRTGELFF. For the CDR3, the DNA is TGTGCCAGTAGTTCGCGGACCGGGGAGCTGTTTTTT.

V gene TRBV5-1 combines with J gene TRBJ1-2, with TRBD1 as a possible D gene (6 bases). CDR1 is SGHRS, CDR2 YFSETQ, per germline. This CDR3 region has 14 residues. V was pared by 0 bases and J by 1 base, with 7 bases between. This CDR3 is CASSLEGGNYGYTF. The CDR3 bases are TGCGCCAGCAGCTTGGAAGGGGGTAACTATGGCTACACCTTC.

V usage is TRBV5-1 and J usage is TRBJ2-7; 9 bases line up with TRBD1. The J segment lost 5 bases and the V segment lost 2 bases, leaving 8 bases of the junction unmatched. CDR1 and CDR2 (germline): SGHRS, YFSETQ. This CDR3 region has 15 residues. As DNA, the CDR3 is TGCGCCAGCAGCTTAACCGGGACAGGGTTCAACGAGCAGTACTTC. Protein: CASSLTGTGFNEQYF.

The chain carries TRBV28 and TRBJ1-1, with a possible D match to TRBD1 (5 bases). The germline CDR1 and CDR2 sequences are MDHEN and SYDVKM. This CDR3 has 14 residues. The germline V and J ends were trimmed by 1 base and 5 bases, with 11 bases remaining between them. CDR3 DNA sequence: TGTGCCAGCAGTTTATCGAGGGGAGGAACTGAAGCTTTCTTT. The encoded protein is CASSLSRGGTEAFF.

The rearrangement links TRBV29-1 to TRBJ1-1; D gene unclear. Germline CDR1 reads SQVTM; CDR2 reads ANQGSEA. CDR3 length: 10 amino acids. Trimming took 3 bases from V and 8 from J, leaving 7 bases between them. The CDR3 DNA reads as TGCAGCGTTGAGCTACCCGAAGCTTTCTTT. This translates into CSVELPEAFF.

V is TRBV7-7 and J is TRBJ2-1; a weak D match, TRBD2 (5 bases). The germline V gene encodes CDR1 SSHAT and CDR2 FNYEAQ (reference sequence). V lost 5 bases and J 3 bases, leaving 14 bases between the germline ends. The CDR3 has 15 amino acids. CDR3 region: CASSPSPSGYNEQFF. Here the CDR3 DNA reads TGTGCCAGCAGCCCTAGCCCCTCGGGCTACAATGAGCAGTTCTTC.

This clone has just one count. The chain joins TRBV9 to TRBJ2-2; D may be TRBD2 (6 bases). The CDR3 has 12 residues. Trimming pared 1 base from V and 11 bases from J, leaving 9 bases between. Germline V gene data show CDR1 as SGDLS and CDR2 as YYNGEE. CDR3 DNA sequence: TGTGCCAGCAGCGTAAATAGCGGAGAGCTGTTTTTT. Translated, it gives CASSVNSGELFF.

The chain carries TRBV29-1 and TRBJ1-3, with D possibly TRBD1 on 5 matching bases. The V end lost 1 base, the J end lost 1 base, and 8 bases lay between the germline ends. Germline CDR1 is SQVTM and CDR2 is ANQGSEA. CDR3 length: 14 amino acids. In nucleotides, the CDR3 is TGCAGCGTTGAAGGGGACGGTTCTGGAAACACCATATATTTT. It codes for CSVEGDGSGNTIYF.

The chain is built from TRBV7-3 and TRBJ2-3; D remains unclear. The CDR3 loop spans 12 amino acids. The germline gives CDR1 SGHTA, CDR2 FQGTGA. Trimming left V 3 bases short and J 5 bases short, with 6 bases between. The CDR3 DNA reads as TGTGCCAGCAGCTTGTCCGGAGATACGCAGTATTTT. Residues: CASSLSGDTQYF.

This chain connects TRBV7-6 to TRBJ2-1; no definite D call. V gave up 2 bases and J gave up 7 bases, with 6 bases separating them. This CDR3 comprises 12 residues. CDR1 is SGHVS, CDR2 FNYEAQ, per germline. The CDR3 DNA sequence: TGTGCCAGCAGCTTACAGGAAAATGAGCAGTTCTTC. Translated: CASSLQENEQFF.